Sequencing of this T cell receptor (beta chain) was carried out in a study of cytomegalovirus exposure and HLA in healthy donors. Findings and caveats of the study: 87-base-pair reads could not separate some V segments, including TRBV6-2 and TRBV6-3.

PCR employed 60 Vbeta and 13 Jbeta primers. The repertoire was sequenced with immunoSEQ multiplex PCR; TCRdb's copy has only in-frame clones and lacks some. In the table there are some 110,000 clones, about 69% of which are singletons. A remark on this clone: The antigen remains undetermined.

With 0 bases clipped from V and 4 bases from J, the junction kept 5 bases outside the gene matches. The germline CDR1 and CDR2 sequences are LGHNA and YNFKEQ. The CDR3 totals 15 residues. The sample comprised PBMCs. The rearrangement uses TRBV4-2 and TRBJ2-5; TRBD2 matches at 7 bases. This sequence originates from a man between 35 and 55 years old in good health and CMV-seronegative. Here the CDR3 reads CASSQEERGGETQYF. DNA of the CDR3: TGTGCCAGCAGCCAAGAAGAGCGGGGAGGAGAGACCCAGTACTTC.